The rows below give T cell receptor beta chains drawn from one sample of a study of cytomegalovirus exposure and HLA in healthy donors. Using immunoSEQ multiplex PCR, the repertoire was profiled, and TCRdb retains in-frame clones only, with some absent. The sample includes 300,000 or so clones, around four fifths of them seen just once. The sequenced material came from PBMCs. The receptor set was obtained from a middle-aged woman in good health and CMV-seropositive. Each CDR3 is given with its conserved first and last residue. The order of the fields is CDR3 length, J gene, D gene, clone size, V gene, CDR3 protein, CDR3 DNA. The D gene is left open where the match is weak. Rows give clone size only sometimes, using once, few, many, or a class for an expanded clone.

len: 16
j_gene: TRBJ1-3
d_gene: TRBD1
abundance: NA
v_gene: TRBV7-9
CDR3aa: CASSSWDREAGNTIYF
CDR3nt: TGTGCCAGCAGCTCCTGGGACAGGGAGGCTGGAAACACCATATATTTT

len: 13
j_gene: TRBJ2-7
d_gene: TRBD1
abundance: NA
v_gene: TRBV5-1
CDR3aa: CASSPRDRYEQYF
CDR3nt: TGCGCCAGCAGCCCCCGGGACAGGTACGAGCAGTACTTC

len: 12
j_gene: TRBJ1-3
d_gene: NA
abundance: NA
v_gene: TRBV7-9
CDR3aa: CASSSFGNTIYF
CDR3nt: TGTGCCAGCAGTTCCTTTGGAAACACCATATATTTT

len: 13
j_gene: TRBJ1-2
d_gene: TRBD1
abundance: few
v_gene: TRBV6-5
CDR3aa: CASRTGTVYGYTF
CDR3nt: TGTGCCAGCAGAACCGGGACAGTCTATGGCTACACCTTC

len: 17
j_gene: TRBJ2-7
d_gene: TRBD2
abundance: NA
v_gene: TRBV7-9
CDR3aa: CASSFQGLAGGAYEQYF
CDR3nt: TGTGCCAGCAGCTTTCAAGGACTAGCGGGAGGGGCCTACGAGCAGTACTTC

len: 16
j_gene: TRBJ2-1
d_gene: TRBD2
abundance: NA
v_gene: TRBV4-1
CDR3aa: CASSQDLAGGLYEQFF
CDR3nt: TGCGCCAGCAGCCAAGATCTCGCGGGAGGACTCTATGAGCAGTTCTTC

len: 17
j_gene: TRBJ1-4
d_gene: TRBD1
abundance: NA
v_gene: TRBV4-1
CDR3aa: CASSQGYTGGQGEKLFF
CDR3nt: TGCGCCAGCAGCCAAGGTTATACAGGGGGCCAAGGTGAAAAACTGTTTTTT

len: 16
j_gene: TRBJ2-5
d_gene: NA
abundance: NA
v_gene: TRBV4-1
CDR3aa: CASSRPPDRHQETQYF
CDR3nt: TGCGCCAGCAGCCGCCCCCCGGACAGACACCAAGAGACCCAGTACTTC

len: 16
j_gene: TRBJ1-1
d_gene: NA
abundance: NA
v_gene: TRBV5-6
CDR3aa: CASSLYSGQRIPEAFF
CDR3nt: TGTGCCAGCAGCTTGTATTCAGGACAGAGGATTCCTGAAGCTTTCTTT

len: 16
j_gene: TRBJ2-1
d_gene: TRBD2
abundance: NA
v_gene: TRBV10-3
CDR3aa: CAITRLAGGLYNEQFF
CDR3nt: TGTGCCATCACGCGGCTAGCGGGAGGGTTATACAATGAGCAGTTCTTC

len: 18
j_gene: TRBJ2-6
d_gene: TRBD1
abundance: once
v_gene: TRBV7-9
CDR3aa: CASSYPGTGNPGANVLTF
CDR3nt: TGTGCCAGCAGCTATCCCGGGACAGGGAACCCTGGGGCCAACGTCCTGACTTTC

len: 15
j_gene: TRBJ2-2
d_gene: TRBD1
abundance: NA
v_gene: TRBV2
CDR3aa: CASSPTGGNTGELFF
CDR3nt: TGTGCCAGCAGTCCGACAGGGGGGAACACCGGGGAGCTGTTTTTT

len: 17
j_gene: TRBJ2-3
d_gene: TRBD2
abundance: NA
v_gene: TRBV29-1
CDR3aa: CSVADLWREGPTDTQYF
CDR3nt: TGCAGCGTTGCAGACTTGTGGCGGGAGGGTCCCACAGATACGCAGTATTTT

len: 16
j_gene: TRBJ2-7
d_gene: TRBD2
abundance: NA
v_gene: TRBV5-4
CDR3aa: CASSLGASGYSYEQYF
CDR3nt: TGTGCCAGCAGCTTGGGGGCTAGCGGATACTCCTACGAGCAGTACTTC

len: 10
j_gene: TRBJ1-1
d_gene: NA
abundance: NA
v_gene: TRBV6-1
CDR3aa: CASRWSEAFF
CDR3nt: TGTGCCAGCAGGTGGAGTGAAGCTTTCTTT

len: 15
j_gene: TRBJ2-3
d_gene: NA
abundance: once
v_gene: TRBV7-9
CDR3aa: CASSLLGAGFDTQYF
CDR3nt: TGTGCCAGCAGCTTACTGGGGGCTGGCTTCGATACGCAGTATTTT

len: 15
j_gene: TRBJ1-4
d_gene: NA
abundance: NA
v_gene: TRBV18
CDR3aa: CASSPFGGGNEKLFF
CDR3nt: TGTGCCAGCTCACCTTTCGGGGGAGGAAATGAAAAACTGTTTTTT

len: 13
j_gene: TRBJ2-7
d_gene: NA
abundance: NA
v_gene: TRBV27
CDR3aa: CASSLARAYEQYF
CDR3nt: TGTGCCAGCAGTTTAGCCAGGGCCTACGAGCAGTACTTC

len: 16
j_gene: TRBJ2-1
d_gene: TRBD2
abundance: NA
v_gene: TRBV18
CDR3aa: CASSPGPAGGYNEQFF
CDR3nt: TGTGCCAGCTCACCCGGGCCCGCGGGGGGCTACAATGAGCAGTTCTTC

len: 18
j_gene: TRBJ2-5
d_gene: TRBD2
abundance: NA
v_gene: TRBV18
CDR3aa: CASSPRAGEVAGGETQYF
CDR3nt: TGTGCCAGCTCACCACGAGCTGGGGAAGTAGCGGGAGGGGAGACCCAGTACTTC

len: 16
j_gene: TRBJ2-3
d_gene: NA
abundance: NA
v_gene: TRBV7-9
CDR3aa: CASSFPEGRSTDTQYF
CDR3nt: TGTGCCAGCAGCTTCCCAGAGGGAAGGAGCACAGATACGCAGTATTTT

len: 14
j_gene: TRBJ1-5
d_gene: NA
abundance: once
v_gene: TRBV6-6
CDR3aa: CASRDDLRGQPQHF
CDR3nt: TGTGCCAGCAGGGACGACCTCCGGGGTCAGCCCCAGCATTTT

len: 17
j_gene: TRBJ1-4
d_gene: NA
abundance: NA
v_gene: TRBV5-1
CDR3aa: CASSLDASGGNNEKLFF
CDR3nt: TGCGCCAGCAGCTTGGATGCCAGTGGGGGGAATAATGAAAAACTGTTTTTT

len: 14
j_gene: TRBJ2-1
d_gene: TRBD1
abundance: NA
v_gene: TRBV27
CDR3aa: CASSPTTGGNEQFF
CDR3nt: TGTGCCAGCAGTCCGACGACAGGGGGCAATGAGCAGTTCTTC

len: 13
j_gene: TRBJ2-7
d_gene: NA
abundance: NA
v_gene: TRBV4-1
CDR3aa: CASSNPPQGEQYF
CDR3nt: TGCGCCAGCAGTAACCCCCCGCAGGGCGAGCAGTACTTC

len: 12
j_gene: TRBJ2-3
d_gene: NA
abundance: NA
v_gene: TRBV9
CDR3aa: CASAGSTDTQYF
CDR3nt: TGTGCCAGCGCGGGAAGCACAGATACGCAGTATTTT

len: 14
j_gene: TRBJ1-3
d_gene: NA
abundance: NA
v_gene: TRBV5-1
CDR3aa: CASREGDSGNTIYF
CDR3nt: TGCGCCAGCAGGGAGGGAGACTCTGGAAACACCATATATTTT

len: 14
j_gene: TRBJ2-1
d_gene: TRBD1
abundance: few
v_gene: TRBV15
CDR3aa: CATSSLRQGNEQFF
CDR3nt: TGTGCCACCAGCAGTCTCAGACAGGGGAATGAGCAGTTCTTC

len: 15
j_gene: TRBJ1-6
d_gene: TRBD1
abundance: once
v_gene: TRBV5-1
CDR3aa: CASSLGQGVSSPLHF
CDR3nt: TGCGCCAGCAGCCTGGGACAGGGGGTCAGTTCACCCCTCCACTTT

len: 12
j_gene: TRBJ2-3
d_gene: NA
abundance: NA
v_gene: TRBV29-1
CDR3aa: CSVDGGTDTQYF
CDR3nt: TGCAGCGTTGACGGGGGCACAGATACGCAGTATTTT

len: 13
j_gene: TRBJ2-7
d_gene: NA
abundance: NA
v_gene: TRBV15
CDR3aa: CATSRTSSYEQYF
CDR3nt: TGTGCCACCAGCCGGACTTCCTCCTACGAGCAGTACTTC

len: 12
j_gene: TRBJ2-7
d_gene: NA
abundance: once
v_gene: TRBV6-5
CDR3aa: CASSYQGYEQYF
CDR3nt: TGTGCCAGCAGTTATCAGGGTTACGAGCAGTACTTC

len: 15
j_gene: TRBJ1-2
d_gene: NA
abundance: NA
v_gene: TRBV6-1
CDR3aa: CASSEASSSNYGYTF
CDR3nt: TGTGCCAGCAGTGAAGCGTCAAGCTCTAACTATGGCTACACCTTC

len: 14
j_gene: TRBJ2-2
d_gene: NA
abundance: NA
v_gene: TRBV7-3
CDR3aa: CASSTSRGSGELFF
CDR3nt: TGTGCCAGCAGCACCAGCAGGGGATCCGGGGAGCTGTTTTTT

len: 15
j_gene: TRBJ2-2
d_gene: TRBD2
abundance: NA
v_gene: TRBV4-3
CDR3aa: CASGELAGGPRELFF
CDR3nt: TGCGCCAGCGGTGAACTAGCGGGAGGGCCTAGGGAGCTGTTTTTT

len: 16
j_gene: TRBJ1-1
d_gene: NA
abundance: NA
v_gene: TRBV28
CDR3aa: CASSPAAGAMNTEAFF
CDR3nt: TGTGCCAGCAGTCCCGCGGCAGGGGCGATGAACACTGAAGCTTTCTTT

len: 13
j_gene: TRBJ2-7
d_gene: NA
abundance: NA
v_gene: TRBV27
CDR3aa: CASSIRETYEQYF
CDR3nt: TGTGCCAGCAGTATCCGGGAGACCTACGAGCAGTACTTC